The 21 T cell receptor beta chains given below trace back to one sample, sequenced in a study of blood T cell repertoires in COVID-19. Libraries were prepared by immunoSEQ multiplex PCR; TCRdb keeps only in-frame clonotypes and omits some of them. The profile shows 200,000 to 250,000 clones, 86% of them singletons. The sequenced sample was PBMCs or T cells enriched from blood (not recorded which). All receptors derive from a woman aged 40 to 50 with acute COVID-19.

The chain uses TRBV5-1 and TRBJ1-2; weak D call: TRBD1 (5 bases). This CDR3 comprises 15 residues. V was trimmed by 4 bases and J by 7 bases, leaving 20 bases between them. Per germline, CDR1 SGHRS and CDR2 YFSETQ. In nucleotides, the CDR3 is TGCGCCAGCAGCGGCGGGGACGGGGTATTAGGTGGCTACACCTTC. Its protein is CASSGGDGVLGGYTF.

The V and J genes are TRBV19 and TRBJ1-5; 8 bases line up with TRBD1. With V trimmed by 6 bases and J by 2 bases, 3 bases remained unmatched. Per germline, CDR1 LNHDA and CDR2 SQIVND (reference sequence). The CDR3 loop spans 14 amino acids. CDR3 amino acids: CASRAGGGNQPQHF. CDR3 in DNA: TGTGCCAGTAGAGCAGGGGGCGGCAATCAGCCCCAGCATTTT.

The chain is built from TRBV11-2 and TRBJ2-2; the match to TRBD2 covers 8 bases. The CDR3 runs 17 residues. The germline V gene has CDR1 SGHAT and CDR2 FQNNGV. After removal of 2 bases from V and 7 bases from J, the junction contained 12 bases not matched to a gene. The CDR3 protein is CASSLISGGYYGGELFF. The CDR3 bases are TGTGCCAGCAGCTTAATAAGCGGGGGCTACTACGGCGGGGAGCTGTTTTTT.

This clone was counted once. This rearrangement joins TRBV7-8 to TRBJ1-1, with 7 bases that match TRBD1. V lost 3 bases, J lost 5 bases, and 9 bases stayed unmatched. The V gene's germline CDR1 is SGHVS and CDR2 FQNEAQ. This CDR3 region has 15 residues. The CDR3 sequence: CASSFGPQGSTEAFF. The CDR3, as DNA: TGTGCCAGCAGCTTTGGGCCACAGGGGTCAACTGAAGCTTTCTTT.

This clone has a handful of counts. This chain uses TRBV7-9 with TRBJ1-5, with D uncertain. The germline V gene has CDR1 SEHNR and CDR2 FQNEAQ (reference sequence). Deletions cut 3 bases from V and 0 bases from J, with 6 bases between. The CDR3 covers 14 residues. The CDR3 sequence is CASSFEGSNQPQHF. In DNA, the CDR3 is TGTGCCAGCAGCTTTGAGGGTAGCAATCAGCCCCAGCATTTT.

The chain combines TRBV5-1 with TRBJ2-1; 8 bases fit TRBD2. Losses at the gene ends were 1 base for V and 9 bases for J; bases not matched to a gene: 6. This CDR3 is built from 14 residues. CDR1 and CDR2 (germline): SGHRS, YFSETQ. The CDR3 protein is CASSLPGGAVEQFF. The CDR3 nucleotides read TGCGCCAGCAGCTTGCCCGGGGGGGCGGTTGAGCAGTTCTTC.

The chain combines TRBV9 with TRBJ2-6, with 7 bases that match TRBD1. V was pared by 2 bases and J by 2 bases, with 7 bases of the junction left unmatched. Looked up from germline, CDR1 is SGDLS and CDR2 is YYNGEE. The CDR3 is 17 amino acids. CDR3 protein: CASSVDRQGPGANVLTF. CDR3 DNA: TGTGCCAGCAGCGTGGACAGGCAAGGCCCTGGGGCCAACGTCCTGACTTTC.

This chain links TRBV7-6 with TRBJ1-1; a possible D gene is TRBD1 (5 bases). V dropped 4 bases and J dropped 4 bases, with 13 bases sitting between them. Germline lookup yields CDR1 SGHVS and CDR2 FNYEAQ. CDR3 length: 14 amino acids. The DNA of the CDR3 is TGTGCCAGCAGCTCTGGGCAAAGGGGCACTGAAGCTTTCTTT. Translated: CASSSGQRGTEAFF.

The chain uses TRBV6-5 and TRBJ1-3; D is uncertain. The CDR3 is 12 residues long. V gave up 8 bases and J gave up 2 bases, with 7 bases separating them. The germline V gene has CDR1 MNHEY and CDR2 SVGAGI. CDR3 amino acids: CASSRAGNTIYF. CDR3 bases: TGTGCCAGCTCCCGAGCTGGAAACACCATATATTTT.

This chain connects TRBV6-4 to TRBJ2-1; TRBD2 matches at 12 bases. This CDR3 contains 14 residues. J lost 7 bases, V lost 2 bases, and 0 bases had no gene match. Germline CDR1 MRHNA, CDR2 SNTAGT. CDR3 amino acids: CASSDTSGGNEQFF. CDR3 sequence (DNA): TGTGCCAGCAGTGACACTAGCGGGGGGAATGAGCAGTTCTTC.

The chain uses TRBV6-2 or TRBV6-3 and TRBJ1-6; D is undetermined. Germline V gives CDR1 MNHEY, CDR2 SVGEGT. V lost 3 bases and J 5 bases, leaving 2 bases between the germline ends. CDR3 length: 12 residues. This CDR3 is CASSYNNSPLHF. The CDR3 coding sequence is TGTGCCAGCAGTTATAATAATTCACCCCTCCACTTT.

The chain joins TRBV5-1 to TRBJ1-2, with D tentatively TRBD1 (5 bases). Deletions cut 4 bases from V and 1 base from J, with 8 bases between. The length of the CDR3 is 13 residues. Germline V gene sequence: CDR1 SGHRS, CDR2 YFSETQ. The CDR3 sequence: CASSTDSNYGYTF. The CDR3 bases are TGCGCCAGCAGCACCGACAGTAACTATGGCTACACCTTC.

The chain combines TRBV6-2 or TRBV6-3 with TRBJ2-2; TRBD1 matches at 10 bases. Losses at the gene ends were 4 bases for V and 6 bases for J; bases not matched to a gene: 14. The CDR3 loop spans 18 amino acids. Germline V CDR1 and CDR2: MNHEY, SVGEGT. The CDR3 DNA reads as TGTGCCAGCAGTTCCCCGGGACAGGGGTCTCTGGGGGCCGGGGAGCTGTTTTTT. It is translated as CASSSPGQGSLGAGELFF.

This clone has only a few counts. This chain joins TRBV2 and TRBJ1-2, with 7 bases identical to TRBD1. The CDR3 has 16 amino acids. CDR1 SNHLY and CDR2 FYNNEI come from the germline V gene. J was trimmed by 3 bases and V by 0 bases; bases with no gene match: 7. CDR3 residues: CASSEALLQGHYGYTF. The DNA of the CDR3 is TGTGCCAGCAGTGAAGCGCTCTTACAGGGGCACTATGGCTACACCTTC.

The chain has TRBV28 and TRBJ1-5, with a tentative D call TRBD1 (6 bases). Germline assignment: CDR1 MDHEN and CDR2 SYDVKM. The germline V and J ends were trimmed by 2 bases and 2 bases, with 10 bases remaining between them. This CDR3 comprises 15 residues. CDR3 bases: TGTGCCAGCAGTTTAGGACAGTGGGGCAATCAGCCCCAGCATTTT. Translation: CASSLGQWGNQPQHF.

The chain recombines TRBV5-6 with TRBJ1-1; TRBD1 matches at 7 bases. The CDR3 contains 16 residues. Germline lookup yields CDR1 SGHDT and CDR2 YYEEEE. The junction had 7 bases not matched to a gene; V was cut back by 0 bases and J by 2 bases. This CDR3 reads CASSLAGQYLNTEAFF. CDR3 nucleotide sequence: TGTGCCAGCAGCTTGGCGGGACAGTATCTAAACACTGAAGCTTTCTTT.

The V call is TRBV5-1, the J call TRBJ2-1, with 9 bases matching TRBD1. The V gene's germline CDR1 is SGHRS and CDR2 YFSETQ. CDR3 length: 15 amino acids. V lost 3 bases and J lost 6; bases outside the gene matches: 7. The CDR3 sequence: CASSSRGTGINEQFF. Here the CDR3 DNA reads TGCGCCAGCAGCTCGCGGGGGACAGGGATCAATGAGCAGTTCTTC.

The genes are TRBV6-5 and TRBJ1-2, with a weak D call TRBD1 (6 bases). V was cut by 5 bases and J by 7 bases, with 17 bases left in between. This CDR3 spans 14 amino acids. Germline V gene data show CDR1 as MNHEY and CDR2 as SVGAGI. CDR3 in amino acids: CASSPQGFSGGYTF. CDR3 nucleotide sequence: TGTGCCAGCAGTCCGCAGGGGTTTTCGGGTGGCTACACCTTC.

This clone was observed a single time. The CDR3 loop reads CASSQVGGAVDTEAFF. DNA for the CDR3: TGCGCCAGCAGCCAAGTGGGGGGGGCCGTGGACACTGAAGCTTTCTTT. The V gene is TRBV4-3, the J gene TRBJ1-1, with D possibly TRBD1 on 6 matching bases. Germline V gene lookup returns CDR1 LGHNA and CDR2 YSLEER. There are 16 residues in the CDR3. The germline V and J ends were trimmed by 1 base and 3 bases, with 15 bases remaining between them.

The CDR3 nucleotides read TGTGCCAGCAGCGCGAAGACCGGGACAGGGACAAAACTGTTTTTT. Protein: CASSAKTGTGTKLFF. The chain has TRBV9 and TRBJ1-4, with TRBD1 matching over 9 bases. CDR3 size: 15 residues. V was pared by 3 bases and J by 10 bases, with 10 bases of the junction left unmatched. CDR1 and CDR2 (germline): SGDLS, YYNGEE.

The chain links TRBV5-1 to TRBJ2-3; a possible D gene is TRBD2 (6 bases). CDR1 and CDR2 from the germline V gene are SGHRS and YFSETQ. This CDR3 comprises 16 residues. V dropped 2 bases and J dropped 2 bases, with 15 bases sitting between them. This CDR3 is CASSFAGLPHTDTQYF. The CDR3, as DNA: TGCGCCAGCAGCTTCGCGGGGCTCCCCCACACAGATACGCAGTATTTT.